The present entry profiles one T cell receptor beta chain with its context. Measured with immunoSEQ multiplex PCR; TCRdb has only the in-frame clones, and not every one. The data hold some 300,000 clones, with roughly nine tenths observed a single time. These data come from a study of blood T cell repertoires in COVID-19. Study in general: The United States, Italy and Spain supplied acute and convalescent COVID-19 samples. T cells, B-cell-depleted T cells, or PBMCs provided the cDNA or gDNA that served as material.

From germline, CDR1 is SGHRS and CDR2 YFSETQ. This CDR3 spans 15 amino acids. The V gene lost 4 bases and the J gene lost 0 bases, with 12 bases spanning the gap. Everyone who took part was about 18 to 90 years old, and they came from some 23 US areas. The sequence was obtained from a woman in her twenties or thirties who had been exposed to COVID-19. The sample consisted of PBMCs or T cells enriched from blood (not recorded which). The gene calls are TRBV5-1 and TRBJ2-3; D remains ambiguous. The CDR3 is CASSPAVQSTDTQYF. The CDR3 DNA reads TGCGCCAGCAGCCCCGCCGTACAGAGCACAGATACGCAGTATTTT. Full variable domain (remainder filled in from reference TRBV5-1 and TRBJ2-3): KAGVTQTPRYLIKTRGQQVTLSCSPISGHRSVSWYQQTPGQGLQFLFEYFSETQRNKGNFPGRFSGRQFSNSRSEMNVSTLELGDSALYLCASSPAVQSTDTQYFGPGTRLTVL.